This record covers a single T cell receptor (beta chain). The CDR3 is 16 amino acids. CDR1 is MNHNS and CDR2 is SASEGT in the germline V gene. The germline V and J ends were trimmed by 4 bases and 8 bases, with 21 bases remaining between them. Measured with immunoSEQ multiplex PCR; TCRdb has only the in-frame clones, and not every one. Of 200,000 to 250,000 clones listed, around 89% are singletons. The data were taken from a study of blood T cell repertoires in COVID-19. The rearrangement joins TRBV6-1 to TRBJ1-5; the D gene is possibly TRBD1 (5 bases). The sequenced material came from PBMCs or T cells enriched from blood (not recorded which). This receptor was taken from a woman aged 25 to 39 who had recovered from COVID-19. For the CDR3, the DNA is TGTGCCAGCAGTGGTCCCTTTGGACGGCCGGGGGAGCCCCAGCATTTT. This sequence encodes CASSGPFGRPGEPQHF.